Described below is a single T cell receptor (beta chain) sequence and its context. Its antigen is unidentified. Germline is not matched at one junction end, which may reflect a read error. The sample comes from a study of Graves' ophthalmopathy and Graves' hyperthyroidism. This CDR3 has 12 amino acids. The V gene's germline CDR1 is MDHEN and CDR2 SYDVKM. RNA transcripts were the template, and TCR beta CDR3 regions were amplified from them. Investigators did first-round RT-PCR with HTBI primers, then second-round multiplex PCR. TCRdb redid the calling of the multiplex PCR reads with MiXCR, one entry per CDR3 protein. The sample holds some 1.1 million distinct CDR3 sequences, about 40% seen once. Serum thyroxine and TRAb, along with clinical symptoms, thyroid ultrasound and orbital computed tomography, were what diagnosis relied on. Study findings and constraints: Appearing in blood as well were most expanded thyroid clonotypes above 0.001 frequency.

This TCR came from an adult man with Graves' hyperthyroidism. This rearrangement joins TRBV28 to TRBJ1-2; D gene unclear. The sequenced material came from peripheral blood or thyroid tissue (not recorded which). The CDR3 sequence: CASSFTLPGDTF. The CDR3 nucleotides are TGTGCCAGCAGTTTTACCCTCCCTGGCGACACCTTC.